The 9 T cell receptor beta chains below come from one sample, sequenced in a study of neurological immune-mediated disorders. TCRdb re-analysed the 5' RACE reads in MiXCR, keeping a single row per CDR3 protein. The table has tens of thousands of distinct CDR3 sequences, roughly 10% seen once. Specimen: PBMCs. All receptors come from an older woman with HTLV-1-associated myelopathy (HAM/TSP).

This clonotype came up many times. The chain uses TRBV12-3 or TRBV12-4 and TRBJ1-2; no reliable D call. The V gene lost 7 bases and the J gene lost 8 bases, with 14 bases spanning the gap. The CDR3 contains 12 residues. The DNA of the CDR3 is TGTGCCAGCACGCGAGGGTTGGGCGGCTACACCTTC. Translated, it gives CASTRGLGGYTF.

This clonotype was seen ten or more times. V and J are TRBV20-1 and TRBJ1-2; no clear D. The V and J ends lost 2 bases and 4 bases respectively, with 8 bases between them. CDR3 length: 12 amino acids. Looked up from germline, CDR1 is DFQATT and CDR2 is SNEGSKA (reference sequence). The CDR3 DNA is TGCAGTGCTAGAATAACGGCCTATGGCTACACCTTC. Residues: CSARITAYGYTF.

This clonotype was seen ten or more times. This sequence joins TRBV20-1 and TRBJ1-6, with D possibly TRBD1 on 5 matching bases. The CDR3 sequence is 16 residues long. V lost 6 bases to trimming and J lost 7 bases, with 22 bases between them. The germline CDR1 and CDR2 sequences are DFQATT and SNEGSKA (reference sequence). The CDR3 DNA reads TGCAGTGCCCTTGGTGCAGCAGGGATGAGGAATTCACCCCTCCACTTT. Translating it yields CSALGAAGMRNSPLHF.

This clonotype was counted ten times or more. The rearrangement joins TRBV6-2 or TRBV6-3 to TRBJ2-4, with D maybe TRBD2 (5 bases). CDR1 MNHEY and CDR2 SVGEGT come from the germline V gene. This CDR3 is built from 11 residues. V was trimmed by 6 bases and J by 5 bases, leaving 5 bases between them. CDR3 loop: CASRAENIQYF. The CDR3 coding sequence is TGTGCCAGCAGAGCGGAAAACATTCAGTACTTC.

The chain is built from TRBV5-1 and TRBJ2-3, with D tentatively TRBD2 (6 bases). This CDR3 comprises 16 residues. V gave up 4 bases and J gave up 2 bases, with 17 bases separating them. Per the germline V gene, CDR1 is SGHRS and CDR2 is YFSETQ. The DNA of the CDR3 is TGCGCCAGCAGCAGCTCTAGCGAGGGATTCACAGATACGCAGTATTTT. This gives the protein CASSSSSEGFTDTQYF. Full variable domain (outside the CDR3, taken from reference TRBV5-1 and TRBJ2-3): KAGVTQTPRYLIKTRGQQVTLSCSPISGHRSVSWYQQTPGQGLQFLFEYFSETQRNKGNFPGRFSGRQFSNSRSEMNVSTLELGDSALYLCASSSSSEGFTDTQYFGPGTRLTVL.

This clonotype was observed at least ten times. The chain combines TRBV20-1 with TRBJ1-2, with 9 bases that match TRBD1. The length of the CDR3 is 14 residues. V lost 1 base and J lost 2; bases outside the gene matches: 2. Germline V gene sequence: CDR1 DFQATT, CDR2 SNEGSKA (reference sequence). DNA for the CDR3: TGCAGTGCTAGAGGTGGACAGGGGAACTATGGCTACACCTTC. Protein: CSARGGQGNYGYTF.

The chain combines TRBV29-1 with TRBJ2-2; D is possibly TRBD2 (6 bases). This CDR3 spans 14 amino acids. V lost 6 bases to trimming and J lost 2 bases, with 13 bases between them. Per germline, CDR1 SQVTM and CDR2 ANQGSEA. The DNA of the CDR3 is TGCAGCGTGACCAAGGGGACTAACACCGGGGAGCTGTTTTTT. Its translation is CSVTKGTNTGELFF.

In this sample, this clonotype turned up many times. This chain links TRBV10-3 with TRBJ2-7; 9 positions agree with TRBD1. V dropped 7 bases and J dropped 6; count of bases not matched to a gene: 10. This CDR3 contains 14 residues. The germline CDR1 and CDR2 sequences are ENHRY and SYGVKD. CDR3 sequence (DNA): TGTGCCATCACCAGCCCCGAGGACAGGGGCGAGCAGTACTTC. Its translation: CAITSPEDRGEQYF.

This clonotype was counted many times. The rearrangement uses TRBV29-1 and TRBJ2-7; D might be TRBD2 (5 bases). The germline V and J ends were trimmed by 2 bases and 8 bases, with 16 bases remaining between them. The CDR3 is 13 amino acids. CDR1 is SQVTM and CDR2 is ANQGSEA in the germline V gene. The CDR3 coding sequence is TGCAGCGTTGAACTGGGAGCAGCCGGCAAGCAGTACTTC. Protein: CSVELGAAGKQYF.